Listed here are 24 T cell receptor beta chains from one sample, sequenced in a study of T cell clones after liver transplantation. The assay was immunoSEQ multiplex PCR, and TCRdb's table has in-frame clones only and misses some. There are nearly 25,000 clones in the sample; almost 70% occur only once, and approximately 3% lies in the top ten. The source was CD4+ T cells from blood, collected before liver transplant. The receptors derive from a human donor who received a liver transplant.

This clone was seen more than once but under ten times. J is TRBJ2-1 and V is TRBV4-3, with a possible D match to TRBD2 (6 bases). CDR1 is LGHNA and CDR2 is YSLEER in the germline V gene. This CDR3 comprises 15 residues. V was cut by 0 bases and J by 9 bases, with 15 bases left in between. DNA for the CDR3: TGCGCCAGCAGCCAAGAGCTGGGGAGGCGGGGTGAGCAGTTCTTC. This codes for CASSQELGRRGEQFF.

The chain joins TRBV6-5 to TRBJ1-1; no clear D gene. Trimming removed 0 bases from V and 1 base from J, with 6 bases in between. CDR3 length: 14 amino acids. The V gene's germline CDR1 is MNHEY and CDR2 SVGAGI. The CDR3 loop is CASSYSSRNTEAFF. CDR3 nucleotide sequence: TGTGCCAGCAGTTACTCGTCACGGAACACTGAAGCTTTCTTT.

The chain uses TRBV11-3 and TRBJ2-5; no clear D. The ends were cut back, 7 bases at V and 0 bases at J, with 12 bases in the middle. From germline, CDR1 is SGHNT and CDR2 YENEEA. The CDR3 is 14 residues long. CDR3 sequence (DNA): TGTGCCAGCACCCCAAGCAGAAACCAAGAGACCCAGTACTTC. This encodes CASTPSRNQETQYF.

This clone was seen only a few times. This sequence joins TRBV10-1 and TRBJ1-2; D is possibly TRBD1 (5 bases). The CDR3 length is 15 residues. Trimming shortened V by 4 bases and J by 0 bases, and 12 bases separated the two germline ends. CDR1 is WNHNN and CDR2 is SYGVQD in the germline V gene (reference sequence). Here the CDR3 DNA reads TGCGCCAGCAGTGTATACAGGACTCCTAACTATGGCTACACCTTC. Amino acid sequence: CASSVYRTPNYGYTF.

This chain uses TRBV28 with TRBJ1-2; TRBD1 aligns across 8 bases. CDR1 is MDHEN and CDR2 is SYDVKM in the germline V gene. The V and J ends lost 2 bases and 4 bases, in that order; junction bases with no gene match: 9. The length of the CDR3 is 16 residues. The CDR3, as DNA: TGTGCCAGCAGTTTAGGGACCGTCGGACAGGGCTATGGCTACACCTTC. Its protein product is CASSLGTVGQGYGYTF.

This chain uses TRBV5-6 with TRBJ2-3; TRBD2 matches at 9 bases. CDR3 length: 19 residues. V gave up 3 bases and J gave up 3 bases; unmatched junction bases: 17. Germline loops: CDR1 SGHDT, CDR2 YYEEEE. CDR3 sequence (DNA): TGTGCCAGCAGCTCTCCCGTAGCGGGAGTATCTGATGGGACAGATACGCAGTATTTT. As protein: CASSSPVAGVSDGTDTQYF.

V gene TRBV6-5 combines with J gene TRBJ2-3, with 10 nucleotides matching TRBD1. V was clipped by 0 bases and J by 13 bases; unmatched bases: 4. CDR1 and CDR2 (germline): MNHEY, SVGAGI. The CDR3 sequence is 13 residues long. CDR3 sequence reads: CASSYSGTGVEYF. CDR3 bases: TGTGCCAGCAGTTACTCAGGGACAGGGGTCGAGTATTTT.

The rearrangement links TRBV5-1 to TRBJ2-6, with D tentatively TRBD1 (6 bases). The ends were cut back, 4 bases at V and 2 bases at J, with 10 bases in the middle. Germline V gene sequence: CDR1 SGHRS, CDR2 YFSETQ. The CDR3 runs 15 residues. CDR3 amino acids: CASSTGTTGANVLTF. The CDR3 DNA follows: TGCGCCAGCAGCACCGGGACAACTGGGGCCAACGTCCTGACTTTC.

This clone was picked up a small number of times. The chain employs TRBV19 and TRBJ1-6; tentatively, D is TRBD1 (6 bases). This CDR3 spans 15 amino acids. Germline CDR1 and CDR2: LNHDA and SQIVND (reference sequence). V lost 5 bases to trimming and J lost 4 bases, with 12 bases between them. The CDR3 region is CASSATGPYNSPLHF. The DNA of the CDR3 is TGTGCCAGTAGTGCGACAGGCCCTTATAATTCACCCCTCCACTTT.

This clone was counted a few times. The CDR3 loop reads CASRNWDEQFF. The CDR3 coding sequence is TGTGCCAGCAGGAACTGGGATGAGCAGTTCTTC. This sequence joins TRBV6-1 and TRBJ2-1, with D hard to call. CDR3 length: 11 residues. CDR1 is MNHNS, CDR2 SASEGT, per germline. Between the trimmed V and J ends, which lost 6 bases and 8 bases, there was a span of 8 bases.

The rearrangement joins TRBV11-1 to TRBJ1-1; D is unresolved. CDR1 is SGHAT, CDR2 FQDESV, per germline (reference sequence). The CDR3 covers 14 residues. The ends were cut back, 3 bases at V and 3 bases at J, with 11 bases in the middle. CDR3 bases: TGTGCCAGCAGCTTGAAGGCGCGGCACACTGAAGCTTTCTTT. Translation gives CASSLKARHTEAFF.

The chain is built from TRBV6-5 and TRBJ1-4; 7 nucleotides align to TRBD1. The V gene's germline CDR1 is MNHEY and CDR2 SVGAGI. CDR3 length: 13 amino acids. Germline trimming cut 6 bases from V and 6 bases from J; bases unmatched to any gene: 4. CDR3 sequence: CASREGTDEKLFF. The CDR3 DNA is TGTGCCAGCAGGGAAGGGACAGATGAAAAACTGTTTTTT.

The chain couples TRBV5-5 to TRBJ2-1; TRBD1 agrees at 9 bases. V lost 2 bases and J lost 6; bases outside the gene matches: 6. The CDR3 length is 15 residues. Looked up from germline, CDR1 is SGHKS and CDR2 is YYEKEE (reference sequence). The CDR3 protein is CASSLRQGGGNEQFF. For the CDR3, the DNA is TGTGCCAGCAGCTTACGACAGGGGGGAGGCAATGAGCAGTTCTTC.

The chain couples TRBV19 to TRBJ2-6; TRBD1 agrees at 12 bases. The CDR3 covers 17 residues. V shed 5 bases, J shed 4 bases, and the junction held 6 bases outside the gene matches. Germline V gene sequence: CDR1 LNHDA, CDR2 SQIVND (reference sequence). The CDR3 region is CASSVRDRGLGANVLTF. CDR3 coding DNA: TGTGCCAGTAGTGTTCGGGACAGGGGGCTCGGGGCCAACGTCCTGACTTTC.

V is TRBV5-1 and J is TRBJ2-3, with D unclear. Trimming left V 0 bases short and J 0 bases short, with 5 bases between. The CDR3 is made up of 14 amino acids. The V gene's germline CDR1 is SGHRS and CDR2 YFSETQ. The CDR3 nucleotides are TGCGCCAGCAGCTTGGCCCCAAGCACAGATACGCAGTATTTT. Amino acids: CASSLAPSTDTQYF.

V is TRBV6-1 and J is TRBJ2-7; D is possibly TRBD2 (5 bases). From germline, CDR1 is MNHNS and CDR2 SASEGT. Trimming took off 3 bases at V and 7 bases at J, with 19 bases between the two ends. The CDR3 runs to 15 residues. The CDR3 DNA reads as TGTGCCAGCAGTGAGCGCACCGGAGGTCTACGTGAGCAGTACTTC. Amino acids: CASSERTGGLREQYF.

The chain has TRBV28 and TRBJ1-5, with TRBD1 matching 10 bases. This CDR3 comprises 17 residues. Per the germline V gene, CDR1 is MDHEN and CDR2 is SYDVKM. The trim removed 11 bases at V and 2 bases at J, leaving 15 bases unmatched. DNA for the CDR3: TGTGCCGTATTCCCCGGACAGGGGGTTTTGGGCAATCAGCCCCAGCATTTT. Amino acids: CAVFPGQGVLGNQPQHF.

The chain carries TRBV30 and TRBJ2-1, with D maybe TRBD2 (6 bases). V was clipped by 8 bases and J by 9 bases, with 14 bases between them. Germline CDR1 is GTSNPN and CDR2 is SVGIG (reference sequence). The CDR3 contains 11 residues. CDR3 residues: CALEGGTEQFF. As DNA, the CDR3 is TGTGCCCTGGAAGGCGGGACTGAGCAGTTCTTC.

This clone has a handful of counts. The J gene is TRBJ2-5, the V gene TRBV7-8; D not resolved. The CDR3 is 11 amino acids. V gave up 4 bases and J gave up 5 bases, with 5 bases separating them. CDR1 and CDR2 from the germline V gene are SGHVS and FQNEAQ. CDR3 sequence: CASSSGETQYF. CDR3 DNA sequence: TGTGCCAGCAGCTCCGGGGAGACCCAGTACTTC.

The chain is built from TRBV30 and TRBJ1-5; 9 nucleotides line up with TRBD1. The CDR3 extends over 16 amino acids. Germline V gene sequence: CDR1 GTSNPN, CDR2 SVGIG (reference sequence). Losses at the gene ends were 2 bases for V and 5 bases for J; bases not matched to a gene: 10. The CDR3 nucleotides read TGTGCCTGGAGTACAGGGACAGGGAATAAGGATCAGCCCCAGCATTTT. It codes for CAWSTGTGNKDQPQHF.

The V and J genes are TRBV5-6 and TRBJ1-1, with a possible D match to TRBD1 (5 bases). CDR1 is SGHDT, CDR2 YYEEEE, per germline. The CDR3 sequence is 14 residues long. Trimming left V 3 bases short and J 5 bases short, with 14 bases between. CDR3 nucleotide sequence: TGTGCCAGCAGCTGGGGAGGGGTCGGAACTGAAGCTTTCTTT. This codes for CASSWGGVGTEAFF.

V usage is TRBV5-1 and J usage is TRBJ2-3; D tentatively fits TRBD1 or TRBD2 (5 bases each). In germline, CDR1 is SGHRS, CDR2 YFSETQ. The CDR3 sequence is 15 residues long. V lost 7 bases, J lost 0 bases, and 15 bases lay in between. The CDR3 bases are TGCGCCAGCCGACTACAGGCATCTAGCACAGATACGCAGTATTTT. Its protein product is CASRLQASSTDTQYF. The variable domain in full, completed from reference TRBV5-1 and TRBJ2-3, reads KAGVTQTPRYLIKTRGQQVTLSCSPISGHRSVSWYQQTPGQGLQFLFEYFSETQRNKGNFPGRFSGRQFSNSRSEMNVSTLELGDSALYLCASRLQASSTDTQYFGPGTRLTVL.

The chain recombines TRBV30 with TRBJ2-7; the D gene is possibly TRBD2 (5 bases). In germline, CDR1 is GTSNPN, CDR2 SVGIG (reference sequence). The CDR3 consists of 12 residues. Trimming left V 2 bases short and J 5 bases short, with 10 bases between. The CDR3 loop is CAWSRGPNEQYF. The CDR3 DNA sequence: TGTGCCTGGAGTCGGGGTCCGAACGAGCAGTACTTC.

The chain couples TRBV19 to TRBJ1-1, with unresolved D. This CDR3 contains 13 residues. In germline, CDR1 is LNHDA, CDR2 SQIVND (reference sequence). V was clipped by 7 bases and J by 5 bases, with 14 bases between them. CDR3 bases: TGTGCCAGTAACCCGACGGGGAGAACTGAAGCTTTCTTT. Amino acid sequence: CASNPTGRTEAFF.